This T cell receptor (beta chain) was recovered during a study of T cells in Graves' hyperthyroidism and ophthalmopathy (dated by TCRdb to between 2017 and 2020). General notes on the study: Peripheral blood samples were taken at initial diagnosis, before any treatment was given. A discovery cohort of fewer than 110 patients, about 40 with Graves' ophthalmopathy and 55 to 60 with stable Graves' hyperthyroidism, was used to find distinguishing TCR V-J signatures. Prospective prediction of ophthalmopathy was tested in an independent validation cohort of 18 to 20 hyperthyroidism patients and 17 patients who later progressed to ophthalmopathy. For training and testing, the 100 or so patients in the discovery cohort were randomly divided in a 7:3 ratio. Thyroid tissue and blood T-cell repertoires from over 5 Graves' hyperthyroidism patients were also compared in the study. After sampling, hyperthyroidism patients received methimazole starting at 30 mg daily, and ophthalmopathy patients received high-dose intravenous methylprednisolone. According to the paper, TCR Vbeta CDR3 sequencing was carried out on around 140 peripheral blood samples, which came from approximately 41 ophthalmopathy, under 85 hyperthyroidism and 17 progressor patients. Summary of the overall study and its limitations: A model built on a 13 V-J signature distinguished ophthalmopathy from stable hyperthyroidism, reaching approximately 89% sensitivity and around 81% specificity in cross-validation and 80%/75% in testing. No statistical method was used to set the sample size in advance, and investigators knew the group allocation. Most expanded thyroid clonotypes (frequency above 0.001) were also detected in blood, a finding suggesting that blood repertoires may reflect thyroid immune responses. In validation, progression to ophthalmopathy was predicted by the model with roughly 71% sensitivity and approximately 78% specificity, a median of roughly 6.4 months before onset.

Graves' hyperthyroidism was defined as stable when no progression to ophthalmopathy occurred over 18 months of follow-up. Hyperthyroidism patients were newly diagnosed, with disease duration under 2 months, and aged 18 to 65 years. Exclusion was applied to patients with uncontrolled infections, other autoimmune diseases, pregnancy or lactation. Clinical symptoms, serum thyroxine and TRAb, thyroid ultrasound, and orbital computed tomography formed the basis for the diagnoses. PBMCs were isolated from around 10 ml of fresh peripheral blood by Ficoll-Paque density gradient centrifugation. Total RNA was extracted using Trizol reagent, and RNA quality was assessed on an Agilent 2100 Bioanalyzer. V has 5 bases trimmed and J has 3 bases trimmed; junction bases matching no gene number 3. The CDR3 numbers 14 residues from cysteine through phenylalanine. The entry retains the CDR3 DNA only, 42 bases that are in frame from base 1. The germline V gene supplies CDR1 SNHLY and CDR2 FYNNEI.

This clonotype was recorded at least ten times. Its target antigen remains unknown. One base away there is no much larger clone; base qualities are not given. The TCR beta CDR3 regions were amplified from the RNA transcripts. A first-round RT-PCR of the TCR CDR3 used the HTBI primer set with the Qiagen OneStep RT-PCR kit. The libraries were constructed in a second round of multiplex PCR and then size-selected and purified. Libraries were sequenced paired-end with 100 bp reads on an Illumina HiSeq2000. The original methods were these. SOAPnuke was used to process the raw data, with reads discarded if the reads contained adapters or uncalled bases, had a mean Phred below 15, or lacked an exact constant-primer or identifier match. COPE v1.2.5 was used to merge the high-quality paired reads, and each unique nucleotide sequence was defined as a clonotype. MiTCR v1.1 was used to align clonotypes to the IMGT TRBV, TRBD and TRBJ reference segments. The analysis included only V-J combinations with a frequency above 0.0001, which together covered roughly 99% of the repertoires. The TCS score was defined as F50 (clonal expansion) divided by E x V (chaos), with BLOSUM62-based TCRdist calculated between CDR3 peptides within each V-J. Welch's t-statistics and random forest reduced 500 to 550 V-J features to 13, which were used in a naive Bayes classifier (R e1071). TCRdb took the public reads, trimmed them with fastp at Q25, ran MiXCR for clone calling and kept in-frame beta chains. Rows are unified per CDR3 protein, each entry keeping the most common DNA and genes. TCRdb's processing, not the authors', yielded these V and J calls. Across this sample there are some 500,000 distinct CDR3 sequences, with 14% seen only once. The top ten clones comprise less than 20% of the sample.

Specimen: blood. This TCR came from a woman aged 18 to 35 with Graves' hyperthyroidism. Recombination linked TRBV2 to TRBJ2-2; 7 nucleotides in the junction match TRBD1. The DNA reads TGTGCCAGCAGTTACGGGACAGACACCGGGGAGCTGTTTTTT. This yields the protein CASSYGTDTGELFF. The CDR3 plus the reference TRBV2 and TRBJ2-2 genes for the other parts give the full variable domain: EPEVTQTPSHQVTQMGQEVILRCVPISNHLYFYWYRQILGQKVEFLVSFYNNEISEKSEIFDDQFSVERPDGSNFTLKIRSTKLEDSAMYFCASSYGTDTGELFFGEGSRLTVL.